This TCR beta chain emerged from a study of post-analysis software for immune sequencing data. Unique molecular identifiers had been added to the TCR beta cDNA libraries. TCRdb reprocessed the PCR reads via MiXCR and lists one record per CDR3 protein. This repertoire shows hundreds of thousands of distinct CDR3 sequences, approximately 53% found once; its top ten account for approximately 4.2%. About this clonotype itself: What it binds is not known.

Study outcomes and limitations: Among four to six TRBV segments more frequent in patients than controls were TRBV5-6, TRBV5-1 and TRBV20-1.

The germline CDR1 and CDR2 sequences are MNHEY and SVGAGI. Between the trimmed V and J ends, which lost 4 bases and 5 bases, there was a span of 14 bases. This CDR3 is 14 amino acids long. What was sequenced was blood. The TCR was taken from a girl between 5 and 17 years old with multiple sclerosis. This chain uses TRBV6-5 with TRBJ1-1; D ambiguous. This CDR3 is CASSSISGFTEAFF. The CDR3 region has the DNA TGTGCCAGCAGTTCCATCAGTGGATTTACTGAAGCTTTCTTT.